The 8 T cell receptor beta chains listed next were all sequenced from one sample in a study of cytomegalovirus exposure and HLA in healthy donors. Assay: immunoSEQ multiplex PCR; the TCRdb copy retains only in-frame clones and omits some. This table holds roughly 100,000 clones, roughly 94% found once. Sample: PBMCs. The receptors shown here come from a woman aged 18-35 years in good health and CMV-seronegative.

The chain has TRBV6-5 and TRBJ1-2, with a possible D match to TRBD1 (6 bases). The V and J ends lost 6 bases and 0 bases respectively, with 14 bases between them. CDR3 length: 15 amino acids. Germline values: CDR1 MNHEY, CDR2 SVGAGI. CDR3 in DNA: TGTGCCAGCAGCGGACGGACAGTTACTAACTATGGCTACACCTTC. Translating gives CASSGRTVTNYGYTF.

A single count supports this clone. The CDR3 sequence is CASSSTPGEQYF. As DNA, the CDR3 is TGTGCCAGCAGCTCAACGCCGGGAGAGCAGTACTTC. The chain carries TRBV11-2 and TRBJ2-7, with D perhaps matching TRBD2 (5 bases). The germline CDR1 and CDR2 sequences are SGHAT and FQNNGV. Trimming shortened V by 4 bases and J by 7 bases, and 11 bases separated the two germline ends. The CDR3 is made up of 12 amino acids.

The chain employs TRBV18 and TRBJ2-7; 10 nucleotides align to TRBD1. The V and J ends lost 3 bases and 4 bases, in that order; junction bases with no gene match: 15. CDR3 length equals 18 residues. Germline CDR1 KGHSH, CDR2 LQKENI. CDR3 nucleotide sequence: TGTGCCAGCTCACCCGGGACAGGGGTCCCTGGGCCGATTTACGAGCAGTACTTC. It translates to CASSPGTGVPGPIYEQYF.

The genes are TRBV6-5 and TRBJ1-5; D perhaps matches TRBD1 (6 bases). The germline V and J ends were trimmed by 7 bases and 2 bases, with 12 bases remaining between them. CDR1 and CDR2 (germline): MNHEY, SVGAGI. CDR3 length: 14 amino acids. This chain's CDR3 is CASKPDSGNQPQHF. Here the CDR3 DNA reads TGTGCCAGCAAACCGGACAGCGGCAATCAGCCCCAGCATTTT.

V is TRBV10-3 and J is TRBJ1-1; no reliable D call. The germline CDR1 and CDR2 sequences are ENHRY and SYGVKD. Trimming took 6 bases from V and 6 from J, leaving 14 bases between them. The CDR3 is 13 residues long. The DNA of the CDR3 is TGTGCCATCAGGGAGGCACCTAACGCTGAAGCTTTCTTT. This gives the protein CAIREAPNAEAFF.

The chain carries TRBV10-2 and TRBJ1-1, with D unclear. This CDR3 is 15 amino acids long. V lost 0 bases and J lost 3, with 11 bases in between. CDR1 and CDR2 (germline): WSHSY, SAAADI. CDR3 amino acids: CASSESGSIHTEAFF. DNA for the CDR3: TGCGCCAGCAGTGAGTCGGGCAGCATCCACACTGAAGCTTTCTTT.

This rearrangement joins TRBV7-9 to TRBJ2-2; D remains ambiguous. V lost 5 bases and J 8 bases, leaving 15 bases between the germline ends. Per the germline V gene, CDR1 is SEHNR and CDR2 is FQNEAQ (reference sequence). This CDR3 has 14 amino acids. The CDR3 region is CASSTTPDIGELFF. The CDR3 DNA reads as TGTGCCAGCAGCACCACCCCTGACATTGGGGAGCTGTTTTTT.

As DNA, the CDR3 is TGTGCCAGCAGCGTGAGCGGGGGGCTTCAAGAGCAGTACTTC. It is translated as CASSVSGGLQEQYF. The chain employs TRBV11-2 and TRBJ2-7; 9 positions agree with TRBD2. The germline CDR1 and CDR2 sequences are SGHAT and FQNNGV. Trimming removed 5 bases from V and 7 bases from J; junction bases left unmatched: 9. CDR3 length: 14 amino acids.